This T cell receptor (beta chain) was recorded in a study of blood T cells in healthy people across ages. Donors gave 8.5 to 10 milliliters of peripheral blood apiece. About this clonotype: The antigen remains undetermined.

Findings of the study overall: Any conclusive comparison of naive versus antigen-experienced cells was prevented by using unsorted PBMCs. Naive T cell percentage showed a strong correlation with TCR beta diversity.

Then a second PCR, running roughly 7 to 11 cycles, was carried out with a sample-barcoded 5' primer and a J-beta primer mix. Researchers report that a template-switch adaptor with 12 random nucleotides tagged each cDNA molecule. TCRdb reanalysed the 5' RACE reads using MiXCR and keeps one entry per CDR3 protein. The repertoire holds 550,000 to 800,000 distinct CDR3 sequences, with 32% as singletons. The sequence was obtained from an elderly woman in good health. The sequenced material came from blood.

CDR3: CASSLIAGAFNEQFF. CDR3 nucleotides: TGCGCCAGCAGCTTGATAGCGGGGGCCTTCAATGAGCAGTTCTTC. The V gene is TRBV5-1, the J gene TRBJ2-1, with 9 nucleotides matching TRBD2. Per germline, CDR1 SGHRS and CDR2 YFSETQ. With V trimmed by 1 base and J by 6 bases, 5 bases remained unmatched. The CDR3 extends over 15 amino acids. The entire variable domain, with the rest obtained from reference TRBV5-1 and TRBJ2-1, is as follows: KAGVTQTPRYLIKTRGQQVTLSCSPISGHRSVSWYQQTPGQGLQFLFEYFSETQRNKGNFPGRFSGRQFSNSRSEMNVSTLELGDSALYLCASSLIAGAFNEQFFGPGTRLTVL.